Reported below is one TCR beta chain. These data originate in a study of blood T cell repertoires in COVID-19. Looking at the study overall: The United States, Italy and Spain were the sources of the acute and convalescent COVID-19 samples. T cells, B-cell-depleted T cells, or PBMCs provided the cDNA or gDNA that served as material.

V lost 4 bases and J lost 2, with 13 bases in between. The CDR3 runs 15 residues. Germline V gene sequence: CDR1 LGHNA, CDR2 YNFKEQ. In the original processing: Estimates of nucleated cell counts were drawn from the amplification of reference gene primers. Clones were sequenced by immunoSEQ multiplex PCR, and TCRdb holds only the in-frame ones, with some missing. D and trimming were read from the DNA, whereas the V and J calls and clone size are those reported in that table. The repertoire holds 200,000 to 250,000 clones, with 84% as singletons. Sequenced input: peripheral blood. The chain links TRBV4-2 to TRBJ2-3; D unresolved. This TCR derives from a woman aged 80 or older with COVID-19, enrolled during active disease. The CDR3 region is CASSLRQRITDTQYF. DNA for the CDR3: TGTGCCAGCAGCCTCAGGCAGAGAATCACAGATACGCAGTATTTT.